This entry lists 18 T cell receptor beta chains sequenced from one sample in a study of T-cell reconstitution after alpha-beta-depleted transplantation in children. The TCRbeta library incorporated unique molecular identifiers. TCRdb reprocessed the PCR reads with MiXCR, giving one entry per CDR3 protein. The sample contains just under 150,000 distinct CDR3 sequences, around 8.5% of which appear only once. The material sequenced was PBMCs, mostly from graft donor cells, taken 180 days after TCRalphabeta/CD19-depleted stem cell transplant. Receptors originate from a female patient between 2 and 15 years old who had a stem cell transplant for congenital amegakaryocytic thrombocytopenia, so the T cells may come from the graft donor.

The V call is TRBV27, the J call TRBJ2-3; no firm D call. Deletions cut 3 bases from V and 0 bases from J, with 7 bases between. The CDR3 loop spans 14 amino acids. Germline V CDR1 and CDR2: MNHEY, SMNVEV (reference sequence). The CDR3 nucleotides are TGTGCCAGCAGTTTTTTCCTTAGCACAGATACGCAGTATTTT. Encoded protein: CASSFFLSTDTQYF.

This clonotype showed up many times. The CDR3 DNA sequence: TGTGCCAGCAGTTTACTGGGACAGGGAAACACTGAAGCTTTCTTT. It yields the protein CASSLLGQGNTEAFF. This chain connects TRBV27 to TRBJ1-1, with 9 positions matching TRBD1. The trim removed 2 bases at V and 2 bases at J, leaving 3 bases unmatched. CDR1 and CDR2 from the germline V gene are MNHEY and SMNVEV (reference sequence). This CDR3 region has 15 residues.

This clonotype is a singleton in its sample. The chain couples TRBV5-6 to TRBJ2-5, with 7 bases lining up with TRBD1. The V and J ends lost 3 bases and 2 bases, in that order; junction bases with no gene match: 13. The CDR3 loop spans 17 amino acids. Germline CDR1 reads SGHDT; CDR2 reads YYEEEE. The CDR3 coding sequence is TGTGCCAGCAGCTCCGGGATCGGGCAGGGGGAACAAGAGACCCAGTACTTC. As protein: CASSSGIGQGEQETQYF.

This clonotype was counted ten times or more. The J gene is TRBJ2-7, the V gene TRBV29-1, with TRBD1 as a possible D gene (5 bases). The germline V gene encodes CDR1 SQVTM and CDR2 ANQGSEA. V lost 8 bases to trimming and J lost 2 bases, with 25 bases between them. This CDR3 region has 16 residues. DNA for the CDR3: TGCAGCTTCCAGACAGTCGGCCTGTTGCAGCCCTACGAGCAGTACTTC. As protein: CSFQTVGLLQPYEQYF.

This clonotype was seen many times. The chain combines TRBV18 with TRBJ2-1; D gene uncertain. Trimming took off 1 base at V and 1 base at J, with 8 bases between the two ends. The CDR3 is 15 amino acids. Germline CDR1 KGHSH, CDR2 LQKENI. The CDR3 bases are TGTGCCAGCTCACCACGGCTAGTTTCCTACAATGAGCAGTTCTTC. Encoded protein: CASSPRLVSYNEQFF.

There are many counts of this clonotype. The chain recombines TRBV24-1 with TRBJ2-3; D call uncertain. CDR3 length: 12 amino acids. V was clipped by 5 bases and J by 6 bases, with 8 bases between them. Germline V gene sequence: CDR1 KGHDR, CDR2 SFDVKD. CDR3 coding DNA: TGTGCCACCAGTGGTCTGGTGGATACGCAGTATTTT. This sequence encodes CATSGLVDTQYF.

This clonotype was recorded many times. The junction does not match germline at one end; this may be a read error. This sequence joins TRBV11-2 and TRBJ2-1, with TRBD2 matching over 10 bases. The CDR3 is made up of 15 amino acids. Germline V gives CDR1 SGHAT, CDR2 FQNNGV. The CDR3 bases are TGTGCCAGCACCTTACACCTAGCGGGAGAGGGTGAGCAGTTCTTC. This sequence encodes CASTLHLAGEGEQFF.

V gene TRBV5-1 combines with J gene TRBJ1-2; D might be TRBD1 (5 bases). This CDR3 spans 15 amino acids. The V end was cut by 4 bases, the J end by 4 bases, with 17 bases between. Germline V gene data show CDR1 as SGHRS and CDR2 as YFSETQ. The CDR3 coding sequence is TGCGCCAGCAGCCTCCTAGGACATGCACTCTATGGCTACACCTTC. Translation: CASSLLGHALYGYTF. Supplemented by reference TRBV5-1 and TRBJ1-2, the full variable domain reads KAGVTQTPRYLIKTRGQQVTLSCSPISGHRSVSWYQQTPGQGLQFLFEYFSETQRNKGNFPGRFSGRQFSNSRSEMNVSTLELGDSALYLCASSLLGHALYGYTFGSGTRLTVV.

The V gene is TRBV7-9, the J gene TRBJ2-7; perhaps TRBD1 as D (6 bases). The CDR3 consists of 12 residues. CDR1 is SEHNR and CDR2 is FQNEAQ in the germline V gene (reference sequence). V was cut by 5 bases and J by 4 bases, with 9 bases left in between. This chain's CDR3 is CASSEQGYEQYF. The CDR3 coding sequence is TGTGCCAGCAGCGAACAGGGTTACGAGCAGTACTTC.

This clonotype came up many times. V and J are TRBV5-5 and TRBJ2-1; the match to TRBD2 covers 8 bases. This CDR3 spans 15 amino acids. Looked up from germline, CDR1 is SGHKS and CDR2 is YYEKEE (reference sequence). The V and J ends lost 2 bases and 3 bases, in that order; junction bases with no gene match: 4. In DNA form, the CDR3 reads TGTGCCAGCAGCTTCAGCGGGAGTGTCTACAATGAGCAGTTCTTC. Its protein is CASSFSGSVYNEQFF.

The table lists this clonotype with many counts. The genes are TRBV6-2 or TRBV6-3 and TRBJ2-1; no clear D. V lost 9 bases, J lost 1 base, and 7 bases lay in between. Looked up from germline, CDR1 is MNHEY and CDR2 is SVGEGT. The CDR3 runs to 12 residues. CDR3 nucleotides: TGTGCCAGTAAGAGTTCCTACAATGAGCAGTTCTTC. Its protein is CASKSSYNEQFF.

This clonotype was seen only a few times. The rearrangement joins TRBV30 to TRBJ2-1; D remains unclear. CDR3 size: 14 residues. Deletions cut 4 bases from V and 4 bases from J, with 14 bases between. Looked up from germline, CDR1 is GTSNPN and CDR2 is SVGIG (reference sequence). CDR3 region: CAWTMLGRYNEQFF. Here the CDR3 DNA reads TGTGCCTGGACCATGCTGGGCCGGTACAATGAGCAGTTCTTC.

The table lists this clonotype with many counts. The chain links TRBV6-1 to TRBJ2-7; no firm D call. The CDR3 runs 14 residues. Trimming took 7 bases from V and 0 from J, leaving 13 bases between them. The germline V gene has CDR1 MNHNS and CDR2 SASEGT. Written as DNA, the CDR3 is TGTGCCAGCAACCAAGGAGTCCTCTCCTACGAGCAGTACTTC. This sequence encodes CASNQGVLSYEQYF.

The sample holds a few counts of this clonotype. The CDR3 DNA is TGCAGTGCTAGAGATCTAAATTATAAGGGTCCCGGGGAGCTGTTTTTT. Encoded protein: CSARDLNYKGPGELFF. The chain employs TRBV20-1 and TRBJ2-2; D ambiguous. The CDR3 runs to 16 residues. V lost 0 bases and J 6 bases, leaving 17 bases between the germline ends. Germline assignment: CDR1 DFQATT and CDR2 SNEGSKA (reference sequence).

The genes are TRBV20-1 and TRBJ2-7; D is undetermined. Germline V lookup: CDR1 DFQATT, CDR2 SNEGSKA (reference sequence). V was shortened by 6 bases and J by 4 bases, with 13 bases between the two germline ends. CDR3 length: 12 amino acids. This chain's CDR3 is CSAEPYVYEQYF. CDR3 coding DNA: TGCAGTGCGGAGCCGTATGTATACGAGCAGTACTTC.

This clonotype was counted only a few times. V usage is TRBV10-3 and J usage is TRBJ2-1; D gene uncertain. V lost 7 bases to trimming and J lost 9 bases, with 19 bases between them. Germline CDR1 is ENHRY and CDR2 is SYGVKD. CDR3 size: 14 residues. The CDR3: CAITSLNSGGEQFF. CDR3 in DNA: TGTGCCATCACCAGCCTCAACAGTGGTGGTGAGCAGTTCTTC.

This clonotype was detected ten times or more. The genes are TRBV20-1 and TRBJ2-5; D not resolved. The CDR3 spans 15 residues. Trimming removed 1 base at V and 2 bases at J, with 14 bases between. Germline CDR1 and CDR2: DFQATT and SNEGSKA (reference sequence). The CDR3 is CSARAPPARQETQYF. The CDR3 DNA follows: TGCAGTGCTAGAGCACCCCCTGCTAGACAAGAGACCCAGTACTTC.

This clonotype was observed many times. The V and J genes are TRBV10-1 and TRBJ2-3, with unresolved D. The CDR3 extends over 12 amino acids. The V and J ends lost 5 bases and 4 bases respectively, with 7 bases between them. Per the germline V gene, CDR1 is WNHNN and CDR2 is SYGVQD (reference sequence). DNA of the CDR3: TGCGCCAGCAGTCGCATGGCAGATACGCAGTATTTT. It is translated as CASSRMADTQYF.